This T cell receptor beta chain was recorded in a study of OX40 agonist ivuxolimab in advanced cancers. Study-wide background: Patients achieving partial responses numbered three: one hepatocellular carcinoma case and two cutaneous melanoma cases.

The germline V and J ends were trimmed by 2 bases and 0 bases, with 14 bases remaining between them. CDR3 size: 16 residues. The germline CDR1 and CDR2 sequences are SGHNT and YENEEA. This clone was seen a few times. Its antigen is unidentified. The sample holds other DNA sequences that translate to the same CDR3. Clones were read by immunoSEQ multiplex PCR, and TCRdb kept only the in-frame ones, dropping some. The table includes tens of thousands of clones, roughly 88% detected once. Study findings and constraints: There were also nonresponders showing low normalized T-cell clonal expansion.

Blood was sampled at baseline, cycle 4 day 1, and cycle 7 day 1. The chain carries TRBV11-3 and TRBJ2-7; D uncertain. The origin of this receptor is an adult with an advanced solid tumor such as melanoma, head and neck, liver or kidney cancer. The input for sequencing was CD4+ or CD8+ T cells sorted from blood, taken in a trial of the OX40 agonist ivuxolimab. DNA of the CDR3: TGTGCCAGCAGCTTAAGGAAAGACGTACACTCCTACGAGCAGTACTTC. This translates into CASSLRKDVHSYEQYF.